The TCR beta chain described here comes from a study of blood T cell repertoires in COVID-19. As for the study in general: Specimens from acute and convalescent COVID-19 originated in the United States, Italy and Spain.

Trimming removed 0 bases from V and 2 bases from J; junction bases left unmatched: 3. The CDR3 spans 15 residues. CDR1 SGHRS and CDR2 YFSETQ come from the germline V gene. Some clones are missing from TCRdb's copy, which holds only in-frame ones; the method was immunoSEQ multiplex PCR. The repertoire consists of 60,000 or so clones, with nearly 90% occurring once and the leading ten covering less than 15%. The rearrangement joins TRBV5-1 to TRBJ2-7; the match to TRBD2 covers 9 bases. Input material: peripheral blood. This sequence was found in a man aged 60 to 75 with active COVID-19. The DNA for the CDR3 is TGCGCCAGCAGCTTGGAGACTAGCGGACCCTACGAGCAGTACTTC. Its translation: CASSLETSGPYEQYF. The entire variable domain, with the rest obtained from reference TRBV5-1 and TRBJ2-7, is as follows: KAGVTQTPRYLIKTRGQQVTLSCSPISGHRSVSWYQQTPGQGLQFLFEYFSETQRNKGNFPGRFSGRQFSNSRSEMNVSTLELGDSALYLCASSLETSGPYEQYFGPGTRLTVT.